Listed below are T cell receptor beta chains from one sample, sequenced in a study of identical twins. MiXCR was run by TCRdb on the 5' RACE reads, yielding one entry per CDR3 protein. Of fewer than 500,000 distinct CDR3 sequences in the sample, around 24% were seen once. The same sample was also studied in work on T cells expressing NK-cell markers.

The sequencing sample was made of CD4+ T cells sorted from blood. The receptors derive from a woman under 30 in good health. Each CDR3 is given with its conserved first and last residue. The D gene is left open where the match is weak. The listing skips clone size in some rows; elsewhere it reads once, few, many or a size class.

v_gene: TRBV9; abundance: -; d_gene: -; j_gene: TRBJ1-3; CDR3nt: TGTGCCAGCAGCGTCCAACCGGGGCCTGGAAACACCATATATTTT; CDR3aa: CASSVQPGPGNTIYF
v_gene: TRBV20-1; abundance: -; d_gene: TRBD1; j_gene: TRBJ2-3; CDR3nt: TGCAGTGCCACCCTAAGGGGGCCGAATACGCAGTATTTT; CDR3aa: CSATLRGPNTQYF
v_gene: TRBV20-1; abundance: -; d_gene: -; j_gene: TRBJ2-3; CDR3nt: TGCAGTGCTCGTGGGGGCACACCGGATACGCAGTATTTT; CDR3aa: CSARGGTPDTQYF
v_gene: TRBV6-1; abundance: -; d_gene: TRBD1; j_gene: TRBJ2-1; CDR3nt: TGTGCCAGCAGTCCCGGGACAGATTATTTTCCCAATGAGCAGTTCTTC; CDR3aa: CASSPGTDYFPNEQFF
v_gene: TRBV9; abundance: -; d_gene: -; j_gene: TRBJ2-7; CDR3nt: TGTGCCAGCAGCGTAGGTCCATTCGACGAGCAGTACTTC; CDR3aa: CASSVGPFDEQYF
v_gene: TRBV20-1; abundance: few; d_gene: -; j_gene: TRBJ2-7; CDR3nt: TGCAGTGCTAGTCTAGCCCACGAGCAGTACTTC; CDR3aa: CSASLAHEQYF
v_gene: TRBV7-2; abundance: -; d_gene: TRBD1; j_gene: TRBJ2-5; CDR3nt: TGTGCCAGCAGCCTTCATACAGGGGTCCCCTTACAAGAGACCCAGTACTTC; CDR3aa: CASSLHTGVPLQETQYF
v_gene: TRBV10-1; abundance: few; d_gene: -; j_gene: TRBJ2-5; CDR3nt: TGCGCCAGCAGTGAGTTACGCGGAGGGGGCCAAGAGACCCAGTACTTC; CDR3aa: CASSELRGGGQETQYF
v_gene: TRBV15; abundance: few; d_gene: -; j_gene: TRBJ2-3; CDR3nt: TGTGCCACCAGCAGAGAGGGAACAGGTCGAGGTACGCAGTATTTT; CDR3aa: CATSREGTGRGTQYF
v_gene: TRBV10-1; abundance: -; d_gene: -; j_gene: TRBJ1-2; CDR3nt: TGCGCCAGCAACGGGACATTATATGGCTACACCTTC; CDR3aa: CASNGTLYGYTF
v_gene: TRBV20-1; abundance: -; d_gene: -; j_gene: TRBJ2-3; CDR3nt: TGCAGTGCTAGAGACACCGGATTGCCAGATACGCAGTATTTT; CDR3aa: CSARDTGLPDTQYF
v_gene: TRBV20-1; abundance: -; d_gene: TRBD2; j_gene: TRBJ2-1; CDR3nt: TGCAGTGCCCCGACTAGCGGGGGGGCCCGGGTTAGGAATGAGCAGTTCTTC; CDR3aa: CSAPTSGGARVRNEQFF
v_gene: TRBV5-6; abundance: few; d_gene: -; j_gene: TRBJ2-7; CDR3nt: TGTGCCAGCAAGAGGCAGGGAGATGGCGAGCAGTACTTC; CDR3aa: CASKRQGDGEQYF
v_gene: TRBV2; abundance: -; d_gene: -; j_gene: TRBJ2-5; CDR3nt: TGTGCCAGCATGCGGGCTAGTATTGAGACCCAGTACTTC; CDR3aa: CASMRASIETQYF
v_gene: TRBV7-9; abundance: -; d_gene: -; j_gene: TRBJ2-7; CDR3nt: TGTGCCAGCAGCCGGATGACCCCCTACGAGCAGTACTTC; CDR3aa: CASSRMTPYEQYF
v_gene: TRBV25-1; abundance: -; d_gene: -; j_gene: TRBJ2-3; CDR3nt: TGTGCCAGCAGTGAACTTCCAAGCACAGATACGCAGTATTTT; CDR3aa: CASSELPSTDTQYF
v_gene: TRBV4-2; abundance: -; d_gene: -; j_gene: TRBJ2-5; CDR3nt: TGTGCCAGCAGCCGCAAAGAAAGGCGCTCGGGGACTCTGGAGACCCAGTACTTC; CDR3aa: CASSRKERRSGTLETQYF
v_gene: TRBV6-5; abundance: -; d_gene: TRBD1; j_gene: TRBJ2-7; CDR3nt: TGTGCCAGCAGTTACTCTGGGACAGGGGCATCCGAGCAGTACTTC; CDR3aa: CASSYSGTGASEQYF
v_gene: TRBV7-2; abundance: -; d_gene: -; j_gene: TRBJ1-2; CDR3nt: TGTGCCAGCAGCTTACCAGAAAAATATGGCTACACCTTC; CDR3aa: CASSLPEKYGYTF
v_gene: TRBV2; abundance: few; d_gene: -; j_gene: TRBJ2-1; CDR3nt: TGTGCCAGCAGTGATGGGCTTGGATTCGCGGGCGATGGTGACAATGAGCAGTTCTTC; CDR3aa: CASSDGLGFAGDGDNEQFF
v_gene: TRBV10-2; abundance: few; d_gene: -; j_gene: TRBJ2-3; CDR3nt: TGCGCCAGAGGTGGCGCCTCTAGCACAGATACGCAGTATTTT; CDR3aa: CARGGASSTDTQYF
v_gene: TRBV7-8; abundance: -; d_gene: TRBD2; j_gene: TRBJ2-7; CDR3nt: TGTGCCAGCAGCTTAGCGCTGAGCGGGAACTCCTACGAGCAGTACTTC; CDR3aa: CASSLALSGNSYEQYF
v_gene: TRBV6-7; abundance: -; d_gene: TRBD2; j_gene: TRBJ2-1; CDR3nt: TGTGCCAGCAATACACTTTCTACTAGCGGGGCCTACAATGAGCAGTTCTTC; CDR3aa: CASNTLSTSGAYNEQFF
v_gene: TRBV20-1; abundance: few; d_gene: -; j_gene: TRBJ1-6; CDR3nt: TGCAGTGCTAGAGGGGTTACCTATAATTCACCCCTCCACTTT; CDR3aa: CSARGVTYNSPLHF
v_gene: TRBV7-7; abundance: -; d_gene: -; j_gene: TRBJ2-1; CDR3nt: TGTGCCAGCAGCTCTCTGGCGGGAACCCCCTACAATGAGCAGTTCTTC; CDR3aa: CASSSLAGTPYNEQFF
v_gene: TRBV20-1; abundance: -; d_gene: TRBD2; j_gene: TRBJ2-3; CDR3nt: TGCAGTGCTAGTCCCCGGGCTAGCGGGGGGCTGTACACAGATACGCAGTATTTT; CDR3aa: CSASPRASGGLYTDTQYF
v_gene: TRBV7-9; abundance: -; d_gene: TRBD1; j_gene: TRBJ1-2; CDR3nt: TGTGCCAGCAGCAAGGACAGGGACCACTATGGCTACACCTTC; CDR3aa: CASSKDRDHYGYTF
v_gene: TRBV6-1; abundance: -; d_gene: -; j_gene: TRBJ2-3; CDR3nt: TGTGCCAGCAGCCTCAGAGAAACCACAGATACGCAGTATTTT; CDR3aa: CASSLRETTDTQYF
v_gene: TRBV12-3/TRBV12-4; abundance: -; d_gene: -; j_gene: TRBJ2-1; CDR3nt: TGTGCCAGCAGTTTGGGGCCGGGGAGGTCCTACAATGAGCAGTTCTTC; CDR3aa: CASSLGPGRSYNEQFF
v_gene: TRBV20-1; abundance: few; d_gene: TRBD1; j_gene: TRBJ2-7; CDR3nt: TGCAGTGCTTCTTGGACAGGGAAATCCTACGAGCAGTACTTC; CDR3aa: CSASWTGKSYEQYF
v_gene: TRBV4-3; abundance: -; d_gene: -; j_gene: TRBJ2-7; CDR3nt: TGCGCCAGCAGCCAATCTATCGGGAACCGCTACGAGCAGTACTTC; CDR3aa: CASSQSIGNRYEQYF
v_gene: TRBV7-8; abundance: -; d_gene: -; j_gene: TRBJ1-1; CDR3nt: TGTGCCAGCAGCGCTCGCAGGGTAACGAACACTGAAGCTTTCTTT; CDR3aa: CASSARRVTNTEAFF
v_gene: TRBV29-1; abundance: -; d_gene: -; j_gene: TRBJ2-1; CDR3nt: TGCAGCGTCCCGGGGGCCCCATTTAGCTCCTACAATGAGCAGTTCTTC; CDR3aa: CSVPGAPFSSYNEQFF
v_gene: TRBV24-1; abundance: -; d_gene: TRBD2; j_gene: TRBJ2-1; CDR3nt: TGTGCCACCAGTGACCCCAGGCGGGAGAGAAATGAGCAGTTCTTC; CDR3aa: CATSDPRRERNEQFF
v_gene: TRBV7-9; abundance: few; d_gene: -; j_gene: TRBJ2-5; CDR3nt: TGTGCCAGCAGCTCCTGGGGGGAGACCCAGTACTTC; CDR3aa: CASSSWGETQYF
v_gene: TRBV5-1; abundance: -; d_gene: -; j_gene: TRBJ2-7; CDR3nt: TGCGCCAGCAGCTTCGAACAGGGACCACTTACCTACGAGCAGTACTTC; CDR3aa: CASSFEQGPLTYEQYF
v_gene: TRBV6-5; abundance: -; d_gene: -; j_gene: TRBJ2-2; CDR3nt: TGTGCCAGCAGTTACTCGATTGGATCCGGGGAGCTGTTTTTT; CDR3aa: CASSYSIGSGELFF